The 9 T cell receptor beta chains reported below all come from one sample, sequenced in a study of T cell clusters in autoimmune cytopenias. TRB was amplified by touch-down multiplex PCR, primer pools A and B combined. No DNA is given; TCRdb re-called the multiplex PCR reads and lists each CDR3 protein once. The sample holds several thousand distinct CDR3 sequences. Each sample's input was 200 to 250 ng genomic DNA, 35,000 to 40,000 genome equivalents. Sequencing was performed on peripheral blood. Receptors were obtained from a human donor with an autoimmune cytopenia or autoimmune hepatitis (not recorded which).

This clonotype is labeled medium-sized based on frequency. The chain uses TRBV6-2 or TRBV6-3 and TRBJ2-7. Germline V gene sequence: CDR1 MNHEY, CDR2 SVGEGT. CDR3 length equals 14 residues. CDR3: CASSSTTSGYEQYF.

The J gene is TRBJ2-7, the V gene TRBV19; the TRBD2 assignment by TCRdb is unverifiable without DNA. The CDR3 totals 15 residues. Germline V gene lookup returns CDR1 LNHDA and CDR2 SQIVND (reference sequence). Here the CDR3 reads CASSKTSGSLNEQYF.

The rearrangement links TRBV24-1 to TRBJ1-2. The CDR3 extends over 14 amino acids. Germline CDR1 is KGHDR and CDR2 is SFDVKD. Here the CDR3 reads CATSDFGQAYGYTF.

According to its frequency, this clonotype is medium-sized. The V gene is TRBV6-2 or TRBV6-3, the J gene TRBJ2-5; the D gene TCRdb calls, TRBD1, cannot be checked with no DNA. CDR1 is MNHEY and CDR2 is SVGEGT in the germline V gene. The CDR3 is 15 residues long. The CDR3 reads CASRDRGYLQETQYF.

This clonotype is classed as medium-sized by frequency. The chain recombines TRBV6-5 with TRBJ1-2; TCRdb's assignment of TRBD1 cannot be checked, as there is no DNA. CDR1 is MNHEY, CDR2 SVGAGI, per germline. The CDR3 loop spans 15 amino acids. This CDR3 reads CASSYRGQIGYGYTF.

The rearrangement links TRBV12-3 or TRBV12-4 to TRBJ1-3; without DNA, the TCRdb call of TRBD1 cannot be checked. This CDR3 spans 15 amino acids. The CDR3 loop reads CASSLGQGPGNTIYF.

Measured by frequency, this clonotype is medium-sized. The chain combines TRBV13 with TRBJ2-3. Germline CDR1 is PRHDT and CDR2 is FYEKMQ (reference sequence). The CDR3 has 16 amino acids. The chain's CDR3 is CASSLEERSDTDTQYF.

Judged by frequency, this clonotype is medium-sized. CDR3 loop: CASRTAGTGANNEQFF. The chain links TRBV6-2 or TRBV6-3 to TRBJ2-1; TCRdb's D call of TRBD1 is untestable without DNA. CDR3 length: 16 residues. The germline gives CDR1 MNHEY, CDR2 SVGEGT.

This clonotype is labeled medium-sized (0.01 to 0.1%) based on frequency. The CDR3 sequence: CASSYQGGRAKETQYF. The V gene is TRBV6-2 or TRBV6-3, the J gene TRBJ2-5; the D call of TRBD2 rests on TCRdb alone, since no DNA is present to check it. The germline V gene encodes CDR1 MNHEY and CDR2 SVGEGT. The CDR3 consists of 16 residues.